The T cell receptor (beta chain) under discussion was sequenced for a study of cytomegalovirus exposure and HLA in healthy donors. Study conclusions and caveats: For cytomegalovirus status, the classifier reportedly gave diagnoses with high specificity and sensitivity. Generally TCR sequences proved uncommon, though certain public TCRs appeared in numerous donors. First-cohort TCR clusters were later found to tend to co-occur in the approximately 120 validation repertoires.

The CDR3 sequence is 12 residues long. V was clipped by 3 bases and J by 6 bases, with 5 bases between them. Germline CDR1 MGHDK, CDR2 SYGVNS. Sequencing was performed with immunoSEQ multiplex PCR; in TCRdb, only in-frame clones are kept and a portion is missing. The sample has more than 80,000 clones, around 90% seen once. The sample holds a few counts of this clone. What it binds is not known. The sequencing input was PBMCs. The receptor's source is a woman younger than 30 in good health and CMV-seropositive. This rearrangement joins TRBV25-1 to TRBJ1-4; no reliable D call. CDR3 DNA: TGTGCCAGCAGTGACTACGATGAAAAACTGTTTTTT. Its translation is CASSDYDEKLFF.